Listed below are T cell receptor beta chains from one sample, sequenced in a study of cytomegalovirus exposure and HLA in healthy donors. Repertoires were generated with immunoSEQ multiplex PCR, while TCRdb's copy carries only in-frame clones and drops some. Seen here are roughly 150,000 clones, roughly 80% observed once, and the top ten hold about 2.4%. The sample comprised PBMCs. Source of these receptors: a male donor in good health and CMV-seronegative. Both conserved end residues are part of each CDR3. The D gene is left open where the match is weak. Some rows mark clone size as missing; the rest say once, few, many or name a class of expanded clone.

v_call: TRBV9; d_call: .; j_call: TRBJ2-6; clone_size: .; cdr3_nt: TGTGCCAGCAGCGTAGCCCTCGCGGGGGCCAACGTCCTGACTTTC; cdr3_aa: CASSVALAGANVLTF
v_call: TRBV5-4; d_call: .; j_call: TRBJ2-5; clone_size: .; cdr3_nt: TGTGCCAGCAGCTTGGCCCTCAGGGGTCAAGAGACCCAGTACTTC; cdr3_aa: CASSLALRGQETQYF
v_call: TRBV18; d_call: TRBD1; j_call: TRBJ2-7; clone_size: .; cdr3_nt: TGTGCCAGCTCCCTTGAAGGGACAGGGGCCCTCGAGCAGTACTTC; cdr3_aa: CASSLEGTGALEQYF
v_call: TRBV19; d_call: .; j_call: TRBJ2-1; clone_size: .; cdr3_nt: TGTGCCAGTAGTATAGGGGGCAGGAGCAATGAGCAGTTCTTC; cdr3_aa: CASSIGGRSNEQFF
v_call: TRBV5-1; d_call: TRBD2; j_call: TRBJ2-1; clone_size: .; cdr3_nt: TGCGCCAGCAGCTTAAGCGGGAGTGATGGCGATGAGCAGTTCTTC; cdr3_aa: CASSLSGSDGDEQFF
v_call: TRBV7-2; d_call: TRBD1; j_call: TRBJ1-3; clone_size: .; cdr3_nt: TGTGCCAGCAGCTTAAGCCAGGGGGTAGGAAACACCATATATTTT; cdr3_aa: CASSLSQGVGNTIYF
v_call: TRBV5-1; d_call: TRBD1; j_call: TRBJ2-3; clone_size: .; cdr3_nt: TGCGCCAGCAGCAAGACGACAGGGGGAGGGACAGATACGCAGTATTTT; cdr3_aa: CASSKTTGGGTDTQYF
v_call: TRBV19; d_call: TRBD1; j_call: TRBJ2-7; clone_size: .; cdr3_nt: TGTGCCAGTAAGGCCGCGCCCGACAGGGAAGAGCAGTACTTC; cdr3_aa: CASKAAPDREEQYF
v_call: TRBV5-4; d_call: TRBD1; j_call: TRBJ2-6; clone_size: .; cdr3_nt: TGTGCCAGCAGCCCTGGGACAGGGGCTTCTGGGGCCAACGTCCTGACTTTC; cdr3_aa: CASSPGTGASGANVLTF
v_call: TRBV11-1; d_call: .; j_call: TRBJ2-7; clone_size: .; cdr3_nt: TGTGCCAGCAGCTTAGCCAGGGCCTACGAGCAGTACTTC; cdr3_aa: CASSLARAYEQYF
v_call: TRBV5-1; d_call: TRBD2; j_call: TRBJ2-1; clone_size: .; cdr3_nt: TGCGCCAGCAGCTTGACTAGCGGGGGACTGAATGAGCAGTTCTTC; cdr3_aa: CASSLTSGGLNEQFF
v_call: TRBV7-2; d_call: TRBD1; j_call: TRBJ2-5; clone_size: .; cdr3_nt: TGTGCCAGCAGCCAAGGGGGCGCGTTTGGCGAGACCCAGTACTTC; cdr3_aa: CASSQGGAFGETQYF
v_call: TRBV12-5; d_call: .; j_call: TRBJ2-1; clone_size: .; cdr3_nt: TGTGCTAGTGGTTTGGAGGAGCGCGATGAGCAGTTCTTC; cdr3_aa: CASGLEERDEQFF
v_call: TRBV5-1; d_call: .; j_call: TRBJ2-3; clone_size: .; cdr3_nt: TGCGCCACTTCTCCTGTTGGGCGGGGCACAGATACGCAGTATTTT; cdr3_aa: CATSPVGRGTDTQYF
v_call: TRBV11-2; d_call: TRBD1; j_call: TRBJ2-5; clone_size: .; cdr3_nt: TGTGCCAGCAGCACCGGACAGGGGATCGAGACCCAGTACTTC; cdr3_aa: CASSTGQGIETQYF
v_call: TRBV4-3; d_call: .; j_call: TRBJ1-2; clone_size: .; cdr3_nt: TGCGCCAGCAGCCAAGATGAACAGGGACCCTATGGCTACACCTTC; cdr3_aa: CASSQDEQGPYGYTF
v_call: TRBV7-6; d_call: .; j_call: TRBJ2-5; clone_size: .; cdr3_nt: TGTGCCAGCAGCTTACGCCAAGAGACCCAGTACTTC; cdr3_aa: CASSLRQETQYF
v_call: TRBV27; d_call: TRBD2; j_call: TRBJ2-7; clone_size: .; cdr3_nt: TGTGCCAGCAGTAGGGGGACTAGCGGCTCCTACGAGCAGTACTTC; cdr3_aa: CASSRGTSGSYEQYF
v_call: TRBV6-5; d_call: .; j_call: TRBJ1-1; clone_size: .; cdr3_nt: TGTGCCAGCAGTTACTCCAGGGTGGGCACTGAAGCTTTCTTT; cdr3_aa: CASSYSRVGTEAFF
v_call: TRBV7-6; d_call: TRBD1; j_call: TRBJ2-1; clone_size: few; cdr3_nt: TGTGCCAGCAGCTTAGCGTCGACAGGGATTAATGAGCAGTTCTTC; cdr3_aa: CASSLASTGINEQFF
v_call: TRBV19; d_call: .; j_call: TRBJ2-1; clone_size: .; cdr3_nt: TGTGCCAGTAGTATAGGAGCGGGCATCAATGAGCAGTTCTTC; cdr3_aa: CASSIGAGINEQFF
v_call: TRBV13; d_call: TRBD1; j_call: TRBJ1-1; clone_size: .; cdr3_nt: TGTGCCAGCATCCAACCTGGGACAGGGGGCGCAGGGGAAGCTTTCTTT; cdr3_aa: CASIQPGTGGAGEAFF
v_call: TRBV11-2; d_call: .; j_call: TRBJ1-2; clone_size: .; cdr3_nt: TGTGCCAGCAGCTTATTCCCGGGAGGAGGCTACACCTTC; cdr3_aa: CASSLFPGGGYTF
v_call: TRBV5-4; d_call: .; j_call: TRBJ2-7; clone_size: .; cdr3_nt: TGTGCCAGCAGCCCGACCAGCGGACTTTACGAGCAGTACTTC; cdr3_aa: CASSPTSGLYEQYF
v_call: TRBV4-3; d_call: TRBD2; j_call: TRBJ2-2; clone_size: few; cdr3_nt: TGCGCCAGCAGCCCACGAGCGGGGACCGGGGAGCTGTTTTTT; cdr3_aa: CASSPRAGTGELFF
v_call: TRBV9; d_call: .; j_call: TRBJ2-7; clone_size: .; cdr3_nt: TGTGCCAGCAGCGTAGATCCGGGGAACGAGCAGTACTTC; cdr3_aa: CASSVDPGNEQYF
v_call: TRBV6-6; d_call: .; j_call: TRBJ1-2; clone_size: .; cdr3_nt: TGTGCCAGCAGTTACGAGGGAGTCTATGGCTACACCTTC; cdr3_aa: CASSYEGVYGYTF
v_call: TRBV5-6; d_call: .; j_call: TRBJ2-7; clone_size: few; cdr3_nt: TGTGCCAGCAGCTTGCAGACAGCAAGCGAGCAGTACTTC; cdr3_aa: CASSLQTASEQYF
v_call: TRBV28; d_call: TRBD1; j_call: TRBJ1-2; clone_size: .; cdr3_nt: TGTGCCAGCAATCCTCGGGACAGCCACTTCTATGGCTACACCTTC; cdr3_aa: CASNPRDSHFYGYTF
v_call: TRBV6-6; d_call: .; j_call: TRBJ1-1; clone_size: .; cdr3_nt: TGTGCCAGCAGTTTAAGACAGAGCCAGGGGTACACTGAAGCTTTCTTT; cdr3_aa: CASSLRQSQGYTEAFF
v_call: TRBV27; d_call: TRBD1; j_call: TRBJ1-2; clone_size: once; cdr3_nt: TGTGCCAGCAGTTTTAGTACAGGGGTAGGGTGGGGCTATGGCTACACCTTC; cdr3_aa: CASSFSTGVGWGYGYTF
v_call: TRBV28; d_call: .; j_call: TRBJ2-7; clone_size: .; cdr3_nt: TGTGCCAGCAGTTGGCCGGGGGACTCACCCGAGCAGTACTTC; cdr3_aa: CASSWPGDSPEQYF
v_call: TRBV19; d_call: TRBD1; j_call: TRBJ1-2; clone_size: .; cdr3_nt: TGTGCCAGTAGTGTGGACAGGGGCAATGGCTACACCTTC; cdr3_aa: CASSVDRGNGYTF
v_call: TRBV29-1; d_call: .; j_call: TRBJ1-4; clone_size: .; cdr3_nt: TGCAGCGTTGCCATCGGCGGGGATAGCGAAAAACTGTTTTTT; cdr3_aa: CSVAIGGDSEKLFF
v_call: TRBV4-1; d_call: .; j_call: TRBJ2-5; clone_size: .; cdr3_nt: TGCGCCAGCAGCCAAGGGGCAGGGGAAGAGACCCAGTACTTC; cdr3_aa: CASSQGAGEETQYF
v_call: TRBV5-4; d_call: TRBD1; j_call: TRBJ2-7; clone_size: .; cdr3_nt: TGTGCCAGCAGCTCCCCGGGACAGGCCTACGAGCAGTACTTC; cdr3_aa: CASSSPGQAYEQYF
v_call: TRBV7-9; d_call: .; j_call: TRBJ1-1; clone_size: .; cdr3_nt: TGTGCCAGCAGCAAAGAGGGTGAAGCTTTCTTT; cdr3_aa: CASSKEGEAFF
v_call: TRBV28; d_call: .; j_call: TRBJ2-3; clone_size: .; cdr3_nt: TGTGCCAGCACTCGAACAACAGATACGCAGTATTTT; cdr3_aa: CASTRTTDTQYF
v_call: TRBV5-1; d_call: TRBD1; j_call: TRBJ2-1; clone_size: .; cdr3_nt: TGCGCCAGCAGCTCTGGACAGGGGCCGAATGAGCAGTTCTTC; cdr3_aa: CASSSGQGPNEQFF
v_call: TRBV28; d_call: .; j_call: TRBJ1-1; clone_size: .; cdr3_nt: TGTGCCAGCAGTTTACCAGGGGTGTACACTGAAGCTTTCTTT; cdr3_aa: CASSLPGVYTEAFF
v_call: TRBV28; d_call: TRBD2; j_call: TRBJ2-1; clone_size: .; cdr3_nt: TGTGCCAGCAGTCGTCGCGGGGGGGCGGTCTCCTACAATGAGCAGTTCTTC; cdr3_aa: CASSRRGGAVSYNEQFF
v_call: TRBV28; d_call: TRBD2; j_call: TRBJ2-7; clone_size: .; cdr3_nt: TGTGCCAGCAGTTCGCCACTAGCGGGGGCGTTCTACGAGCAGTACTTC; cdr3_aa: CASSSPLAGAFYEQYF
v_call: TRBV6-1; d_call: TRBD1; j_call: TRBJ1-5; clone_size: .; cdr3_nt: TGTGCCAGCACAGGGGGCGTTCAGCCCCAGCATTTT; cdr3_aa: CASTGGVQPQHF
v_call: TRBV4-2; d_call: .; j_call: TRBJ2-6; clone_size: .; cdr3_nt: TGTGCCAGCAGCCAAGTCCTAGGCTCTGGGGCCAACGTCCTGACTTTC; cdr3_aa: CASSQVLGSGANVLTF